The source of this T cell receptor beta chain is a study of early T cells in non-severe SARS-CoV-2 infection. This clonotype showed up many times. What it binds is unknown. Germline trimming cut 3 bases from V and 4 bases from J; bases unmatched to any gene: 5. The germline V gene encodes CDR1 DFQATT and CDR2 SNEGSKA (reference sequence). The CDR3 is made up of 15 amino acids. In the library, individual cDNA molecules carried attached unique molecular identifiers. TCRdb itself ran the 5' RACE reads through MiXCR, one entry per CDR3 protein. The repertoire includes 20,000 to 30,000 distinct CDR3 sequences, approximately 4.8% of them detected once, and roughly 5.3% sits in the top ten. Points from the study as a whole: VDJdb matches were skewed toward anti-spike CD8 T cell responses.

The rearrangement uses TRBV20-1 and TRBJ2-3, with 12 bases matching TRBD2. This TCR derives from an adult who was a healthcare worker with PCR-confirmed SARS-CoV-2 infection or an uninfected control (not recorded which). Sequenced: whole blood. CDR3 in amino acids: CSARSASGGADTQYF. The CDR3, as DNA: TGCAGTGCTAGGTCTGCTAGCGGGGGGGCAGATACGCAGTATTTT.